The text below deals with one TCR beta chain. This entry comes from a study of blood T cell repertoires in COVID-19. Study-wide background: Sites in the United States, Italy and Spain provided acute and convalescent COVID-19 samples.

Assay used: immunoSEQ multiplex PCR; TCRdb lists only in-frame clones, some missing. The repertoire holds more than 110,000 clones, roughly 80% seen once, with 3.5% to 4.5% in the top ten. The clonotype originates from a woman in her fifties or sixties with acute or convalescent COVID-19. The sample taken for sequencing was peripheral blood.

CDR3 protein: CASRGVSTDTQYF. CDR3 nucleotide sequence: TGTGCCAGCCGGGGAGTTAGCACAGATACGCAGTATTTT. V is TRBV7-8 and J is TRBJ2-3, with D tentatively TRBD2 (5 bases). CDR1 is SGHVS and CDR2 is FQNEAQ in the germline V gene. The CDR3 has 13 residues. Trimming removed 8 bases from V and 0 bases from J, with 9 bases in between.